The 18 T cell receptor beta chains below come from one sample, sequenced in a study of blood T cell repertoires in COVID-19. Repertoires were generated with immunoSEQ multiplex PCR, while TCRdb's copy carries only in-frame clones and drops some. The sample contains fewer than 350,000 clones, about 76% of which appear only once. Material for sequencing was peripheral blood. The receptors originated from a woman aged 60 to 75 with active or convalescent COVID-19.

CDR3 protein: CASRHITSGGASEQFF. Here the CDR3 DNA reads TGTGCAAGTCGCCATATTACTAGCGGGGGGGCCAGTGAGCAGTTCTTC. The gene calls are TRBV12-2 and TRBJ2-1; the tabulated D call, TRBD2, remains unverified against the DNA. TRBV12-2 is flagged as a pseudogene. This CDR3 region has 16 residues.

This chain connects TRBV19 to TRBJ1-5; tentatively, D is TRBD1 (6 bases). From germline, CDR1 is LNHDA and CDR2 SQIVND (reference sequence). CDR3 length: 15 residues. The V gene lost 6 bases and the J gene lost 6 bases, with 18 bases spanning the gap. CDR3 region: CASRVGARLSQPQHF. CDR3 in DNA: TGTGCCAGTAGGGTGGGGGCGCGCCTTAGTCAGCCCCAGCATTTT.

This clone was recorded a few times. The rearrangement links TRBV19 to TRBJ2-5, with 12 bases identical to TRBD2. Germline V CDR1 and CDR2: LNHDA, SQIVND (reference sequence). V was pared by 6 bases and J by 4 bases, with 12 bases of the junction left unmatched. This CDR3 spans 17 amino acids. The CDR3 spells CASSIRVTSGGRETQYF. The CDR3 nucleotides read TGTGCCAGTAGCATTAGGGTAACTAGCGGGGGGAGAGAGACCCAGTACTTC.

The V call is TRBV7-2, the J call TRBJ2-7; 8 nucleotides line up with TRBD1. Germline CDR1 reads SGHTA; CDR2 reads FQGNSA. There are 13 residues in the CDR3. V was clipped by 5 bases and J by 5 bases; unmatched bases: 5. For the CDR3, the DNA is TGTGCCAGCAGCCTGGACAGGGCGAACGAGCAGTACTTC. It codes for CASSLDRANEQYF. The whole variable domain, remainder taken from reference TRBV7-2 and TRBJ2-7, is GAGVSQSPSNKVTEKGKDVELRCDPISGHTALYWYRQSLGQGLEFLIYFQGNSAPDKSGLPSDRFSAERTGGSVSTLTIQRTQQEDSAVYLCASSLDRANEQYFGPGTRLTVT.

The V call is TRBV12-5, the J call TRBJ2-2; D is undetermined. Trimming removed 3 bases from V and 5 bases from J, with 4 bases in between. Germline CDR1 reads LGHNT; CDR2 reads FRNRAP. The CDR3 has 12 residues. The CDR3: CASGLETGELFF. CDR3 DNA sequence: TGTGCTAGTGGTTTAGAGACCGGGGAGCTGTTTTTT.

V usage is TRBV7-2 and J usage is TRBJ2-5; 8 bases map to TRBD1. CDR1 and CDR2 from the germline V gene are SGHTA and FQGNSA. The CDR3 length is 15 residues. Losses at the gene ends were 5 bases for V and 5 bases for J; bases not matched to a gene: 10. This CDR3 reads CASSAPQGARETQYF. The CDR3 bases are TGTGCCAGCAGCGCCCCCCAGGGGGCGCGTGAGACCCAGTACTTC.

The CDR3 sequence: CASSAGTGAITEAFF. The DNA for the CDR3 is TGCGCCAGCAGTGCCGGGACAGGGGCCATCACTGAAGCTTTCTTT. The chain uses TRBV10-2 and TRBJ1-1; TRBD1 matches 10 bases. J lost 4 bases, V lost 4 bases, and 6 bases had no gene match. Germline V gene lookup returns CDR1 WSHSY and CDR2 SAAADI. The CDR3 spans 15 residues.

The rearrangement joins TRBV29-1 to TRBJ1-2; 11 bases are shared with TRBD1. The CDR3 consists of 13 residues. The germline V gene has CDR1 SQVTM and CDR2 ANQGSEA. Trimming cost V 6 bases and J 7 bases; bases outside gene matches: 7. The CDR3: CSVRTGGGGGYTF. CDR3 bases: TGCAGCGTCCGGACAGGGGGCGGGGGTGGCTACACCTTC.

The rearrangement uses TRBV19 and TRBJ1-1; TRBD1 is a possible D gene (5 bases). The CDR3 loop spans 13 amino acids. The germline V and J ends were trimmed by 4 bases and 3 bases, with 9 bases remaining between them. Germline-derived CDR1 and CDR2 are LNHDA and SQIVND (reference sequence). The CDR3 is CASSTTQDTEAFF. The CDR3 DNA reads TGTGCCAGTAGTACCACACAGGACACTGAAGCTTTCTTT.

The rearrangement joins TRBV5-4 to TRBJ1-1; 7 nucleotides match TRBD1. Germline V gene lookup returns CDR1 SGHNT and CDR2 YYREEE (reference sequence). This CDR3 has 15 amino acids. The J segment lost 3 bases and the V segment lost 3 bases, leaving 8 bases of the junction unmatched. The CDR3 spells CASSWTGQGDTEAFF. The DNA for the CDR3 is TGTGCCAGCAGCTGGACGGGGCAGGGGGACACTGAAGCTTTCTTT.

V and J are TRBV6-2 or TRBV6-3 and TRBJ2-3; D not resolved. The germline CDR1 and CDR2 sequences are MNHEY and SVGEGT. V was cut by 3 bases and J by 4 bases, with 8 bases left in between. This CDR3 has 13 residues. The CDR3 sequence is CASSYWHADTQYF. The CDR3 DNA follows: TGTGCCAGCAGTTATTGGCATGCAGATACGCAGTATTTT.

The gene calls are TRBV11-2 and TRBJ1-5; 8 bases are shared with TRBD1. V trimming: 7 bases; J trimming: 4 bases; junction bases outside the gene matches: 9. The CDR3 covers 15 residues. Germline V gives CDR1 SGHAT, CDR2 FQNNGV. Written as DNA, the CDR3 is TGTGCCAGCATCTGGACAGGGACCCGTAATCAGCCCCAGCATTTT. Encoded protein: CASIWTGTRNQPQHF.

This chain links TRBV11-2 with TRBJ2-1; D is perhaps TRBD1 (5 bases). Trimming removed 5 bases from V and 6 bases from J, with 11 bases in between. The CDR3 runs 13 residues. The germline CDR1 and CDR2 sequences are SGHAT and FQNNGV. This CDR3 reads CASSQQGSNEQFF. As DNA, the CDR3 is TGTGCCAGCAGCCAGCAGGGTAGCAATGAGCAGTTCTTC.

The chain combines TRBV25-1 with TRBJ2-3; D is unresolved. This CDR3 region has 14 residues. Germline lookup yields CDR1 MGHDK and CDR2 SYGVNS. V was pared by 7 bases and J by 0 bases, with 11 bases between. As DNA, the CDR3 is TGTGCCAGCATGGCCCAACTAAGCACAGATACGCAGTATTTT. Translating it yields CASMAQLSTDTQYF. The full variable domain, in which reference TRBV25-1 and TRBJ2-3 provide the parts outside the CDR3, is EADIYQTPRYLVIGTGKKITLECSQTMGHDKMYWYQQDPGMELHLIHYSYGVNSTEKGDLSSESTVSRIRTEHFPLTLESARPSHTSQYLCASMAQLSTDTQYFGPGTRLTVL.

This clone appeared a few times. The CDR3 is CASRSPLAGETYEQYF. The CDR3 nucleotides read TGTGCCAGCAGGTCACCTCTAGCGGGGGAAACCTACGAGCAGTACTTC. This rearrangement joins TRBV28 to TRBJ2-7, with 10 bases lining up with TRBD2. V lost 6 bases and J lost 2; bases outside the gene matches: 10. This CDR3 region has 16 residues. CDR1 is MDHEN, CDR2 SYDVKM, per germline.

The CDR3: CASSIDSRGADTQYF. CDR3 sequence (DNA): TGTGCCAGTAGTATAGATTCACGGGGGGCTGATACGCAGTATTTT. The gene calls are TRBV19 and TRBJ2-3, with D possibly matching TRBD2 (7 bases). V was cut by 0 bases and J by 6 bases, with 13 bases left in between. CDR1 LNHDA and CDR2 SQIVND come from the germline V gene (reference sequence). This CDR3 is built from 15 residues.

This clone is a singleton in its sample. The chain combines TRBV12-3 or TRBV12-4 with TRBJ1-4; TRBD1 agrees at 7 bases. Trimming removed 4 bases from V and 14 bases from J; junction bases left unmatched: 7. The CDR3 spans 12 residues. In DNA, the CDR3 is TGTGCCAGCAGTTCCTGGACAGGATCCCTGTTTTTT. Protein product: CASSSWTGSLFF.

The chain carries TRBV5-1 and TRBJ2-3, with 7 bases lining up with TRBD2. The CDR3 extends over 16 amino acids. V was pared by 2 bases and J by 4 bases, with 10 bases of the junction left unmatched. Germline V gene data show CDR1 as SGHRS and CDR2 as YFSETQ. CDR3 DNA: TGCGCCAGCAGCTTCGGGGGTGGGCTAGCGGCAGATACGCAGTATTTT. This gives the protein CASSFGGGLAADTQYF.